The TCR beta chain under discussion was sequenced for a study of PD-L1 blockade in urothelial cancer. This CDR3 spans 13 amino acids. CDR1 and CDR2 (germline): SNHLY, FYNNEI. V was clipped by 5 bases and J by 6 bases; unmatched bases: 6. Time point in this sample: peripheral blood 6 weeks after treatment start. The method was immunoSEQ multiplex PCR; TCRdb's version includes in-frame clones alone and lacks a portion of them. The sample holds roughly 100,000 clones; around four fifths are singletons and the top ten take under 9.5%. Material: PBMCs, obtained around atezolizumab (anti-PD-L1) treatment. V gene TRBV2 combines with J gene TRBJ1-2, with 7 bases identical to TRBD1. This TCR derives from a man between 65 and 85 years old with urothelial cancer. CDR3: CASSLQGRDGYTF. CDR3 in DNA: TGTGCCAGCAGTTTACAGGGGCGGGATGGCTACACCTTC.